These T cell receptor beta chains were read from a single sample in a study of blood T cell repertoires in COVID-19. Some clones are missing from TCRdb's copy, which holds only in-frame ones; the method was immunoSEQ multiplex PCR. This table has about 270,000 clones, roughly nine tenths appearing once. The specimen was PBMCs or T cells enriched from blood (not recorded which). The receptors originated from a woman aged 45-65 years who had recovered from COVID-19. Each CDR3 is given with its conserved first and last residue. A D gene is named only where the DNA matches it firmly.

TRBV6-5	TRBD1	TRBJ1-5	CASKTGSNQPQHF
TRBV5-1	TRBD1	TRBJ1-2	CASSGTGQGNGYTF
TRBV30	TRBD2	TRBJ2-3	CAGEPGLHTDTQYF
TRBV15	TRBD1	TRBJ1-1	CATSPGQTSNTEAFF
TRBV18	NA	TRBJ2-6	CASSPQLGANVLTF
TRBV7-8	NA	TRBJ1-1	CASSRIGDTEAFF
TRBV7-3	TRBD2	TRBJ2-1	CASSPFSGTSGRVNEQFF
TRBV7-9	NA	TRBJ2-7	CASSPDLDYEQYF
TRBV29-1	NA	TRBJ2-2	CSSAENTGELFF
TRBV6-5	NA	TRBJ1-6	CASSYTPGQGGSPLHF
TRBV2	NA	TRBJ1-1	CASSVSRENTEAFF
TRBV4-3	NA	TRBJ2-7	CASSQVASHEQYF
TRBV11-3	NA	TRBJ2-2	CASSDFRGGTGELFF
TRBV5-1	NA	TRBJ2-3	CASSDTSGVNTDTQYF
TRBV11-3	NA	TRBJ2-7	CASSLTSKSEQYF
TRBV4-2	NA	TRBJ2-3	CASSQLSAGDTQYF
TRBV19	NA	TRBJ2-7	CASSTRLAGNSYEQYF
TRBV25-1	NA	TRBJ2-2	CASSELSNMGELFF
TRBV9	NA	TRBJ2-6	CASSGITSGANVLTF
TRBV4-3	TRBD2	TRBJ2-5	CASSQDLGGGRGETQYF
TRBV19	NA	TRBJ2-7	CASSISGDYEQYF
TRBV6-5	NA	TRBJ1-2	CASSYASRYGYTF
TRBV20-1	TRBD2	TRBJ2-7	CSASLLAGPFEQYF